One sample yielded the 8 T cell receptor beta chains listed below, sequenced in a study of long-term antiretroviral therapy in people with HIV. Version v3.0 of the immunoSEQ assay ran at survey level. This table comes from immunoSEQ multiplex PCR, and its TCRdb copy is limited to in-frame clones, with some not included. The repertoire has more than 20,000 clones, around 80% of them found once; the top ten carry around 9%. The material was unsorted PBMCs, obtained 1.2 years after starting antiretroviral therapy. Receptors originate from a woman between 40 and 55 years old with HIV.

This clone was counted only a few times. J is TRBJ1-3 and V is TRBV5-4; the D gene is possibly TRBD1 (5 bases). The CDR3 contains 15 residues. Germline lookup yields CDR1 SGHNT and CDR2 YYREEE (reference sequence). Trimming pared 3 bases from V and 0 bases from J, leaving 10 bases between. DNA of the CDR3: TGTGCCAGCAGCTACAGACAGTCCTCTGGAAACACCATATATTTT. As protein: CASSYRQSSGNTIYF.

Here the CDR3 reads CASSESVLVTYEQYF. Here the CDR3 DNA reads TGTGCCAGCAGTGAAAGTGTACTCGTTACCTACGAGCAGTACTTC. The chain recombines TRBV6-1 with TRBJ2-7; D is ambiguous. Germline CDR1 reads MNHNS; CDR2 reads SASEGT. This CDR3 spans 15 amino acids. Trimming pared 2 bases from V and 2 bases from J, leaving 13 bases between.

This chain connects TRBV28 to TRBJ1-2; 11 bases agree with TRBD1. The J segment lost 7 bases and the V segment lost 4 bases, leaving 8 bases of the junction unmatched. Germline CDR1 MDHEN, CDR2 SYDVKM. This CDR3 spans 15 amino acids. CDR3 in amino acids: CASSSKGQGARGYTF. The CDR3 region has the DNA TGTGCCAGCAGTTCGAAAGGACAGGGGGCGCGTGGCTACACCTTC.

CDR3 in DNA: TGTGCCAGCAGCCAAGAAGGGGACAATGAGCAGTTCTTC. Encoded protein: CASSQEGDNEQFF. This sequence joins TRBV4-2 and TRBJ2-1; TRBD1 might be the D (5 bases). Deletions cut 0 bases from V and 5 bases from J, with 5 bases between. The CDR3 has 13 residues. Per germline, CDR1 LGHNA and CDR2 YNFKEQ.

The CDR3 nucleotides read TGTGCCAGCAGCGTTCAGGAGGCGGGGGTAACCTACAATGAGCAGTTCTTC. Translation gives CASSVQEAGVTYNEQFF. The chain joins TRBV11-2 to TRBJ2-1; 7 bases line up with TRBD2. CDR3 length: 17 residues. Germline values: CDR1 SGHAT, CDR2 FQNNGV. V gave up 5 bases and J gave up 2 bases; unmatched junction bases: 12.

V is TRBV28 and J is TRBJ2-2; D might be TRBD1 (5 bases). CDR1 is MDHEN and CDR2 is SYDVKM in the germline V gene. The CDR3 runs 15 residues. V lost 6 bases, J lost 1 base, and 12 bases lay in between. The CDR3 loop reads CASSPTGKNTGELFF. CDR3 nucleotide sequence: TGTGCCAGCAGCCCCACAGGAAAGAACACCGGGGAGCTGTTTTTT.

This clone was seen more than once but under ten times. CDR3 coding DNA: TGTGCCAGCCGACCGGGGACTAGTGTATACAATGAGCAGTTCTTC. Translated, it gives CASRPGTSVYNEQFF. J is TRBJ2-1 and V is TRBV4-2, with TRBD2 matching over 8 bases. V shed 8 bases, J shed 4 bases, and the junction held 10 bases outside the gene matches. CDR3 length: 15 amino acids. Per the germline V gene, CDR1 is LGHNA and CDR2 is YNFKEQ.

The chain carries TRBV7-2 and TRBJ2-7; 7 nucleotides match TRBD1. The CDR3 contains 16 residues. Germline V gene lookup returns CDR1 SGHTA and CDR2 FQGNSA. The trim removed 5 bases at V and 0 bases at J, leaving 10 bases unmatched. In DNA form, the CDR3 reads TGTGCCAGCAGCGCCAGGGACAGACTTGCCTCCTACGAGCAGTACTTC. Its protein product is CASSARDRLASYEQYF.